One T cell receptor (beta chain) is described in this entry. The data were obtained in a study of blood T cell repertoires in COVID-19. Study information: PBMCs, B-cell-depleted T cells, or T cells were the source of the cDNA or gDNA that made up the material.

Between the trimmed V and J ends, which lost 5 bases and 6 bases, there was a span of 17 bases. The length of the CDR3 is 15 residues. Germline V gene data show CDR1 as LNHDA and CDR2 as SQIVND (reference sequence). Clones were read by immunoSEQ multiplex PCR, and TCRdb kept only the in-frame ones, dropping some. The sample consists of about 260,000 clones, 75% to 95% of them appearing once. The chain joins TRBV19 to TRBJ2-1, with D perhaps TRBD2 (6 bases). Sequencing was carried out using PBMCs or T cells enriched from blood (not recorded which). The receptor was isolated from a man aged 40-49 years who had been exposed to COVID-19. The CDR3 nucleotides read TGTGCCAGTAGTTCCCCGCCGGGAGCGTTCAATGAGCAGTTCTTC. This codes for CASSSPPGAFNEQFF.